These 13 T cell receptor beta chains originate from one sample sequenced in a study of blood T cell repertoires in COVID-19. Measured with immunoSEQ multiplex PCR; TCRdb has only the in-frame clones, and not every one. This table has some 390,000 clones, approximately 89% appearing once. The sequencing sample was made of PBMCs or T cells enriched from blood (not recorded which). The receptors derive from a woman aged 25 to 39 who had recovered from COVID-19.

The gene calls are TRBV28 and TRBJ1-6, with TRBD1 matching 7 bases. The CDR3 loop spans 16 amino acids. J gave up 8 bases and V 6 bases, and 13 bases lay outside the gene matches. Germline loops: CDR1 MDHEN, CDR2 SYDVKM. CDR3: CASRQDRAFFDSPLHF. CDR3 sequence (DNA): TGTGCCAGCAGACAAGACAGGGCCTTCTTCGATTCACCCCTCCACTTT.

The rearrangement links TRBV5-6 to TRBJ2-7, with 10 bases identical to TRBD2. The germline V gene has CDR1 SGHDT and CDR2 YYEEEE. V shed 0 bases, J shed 4 bases, and the junction held 7 bases outside the gene matches. The CDR3 runs to 16 residues. CDR3 loop: CASSLALAGVTYEQYF. CDR3 nucleotide sequence: TGTGCCAGCAGCTTGGCCCTAGCGGGAGTGACGTACGAGCAGTACTTC.

V gene TRBV5-4 combines with J gene TRBJ1-1; D is unclear. Per the germline V gene, CDR1 is SGHNT and CDR2 is YYREEE (reference sequence). This CDR3 has 13 residues. Trimming pared 4 bases from V and 10 bases from J, leaving 17 bases between. The CDR3 loop reads CASSPGPAPRAFF. The CDR3 region has the DNA TGTGCCAGCAGCCCTGGGCCCGCACCCCGAGCTTTCTTT.

This chain connects TRBV6-4 to TRBJ1-6, with 10 nucleotides matching TRBD1. This CDR3 is 15 amino acids long. Per germline, CDR1 MRHNA and CDR2 SNTAGT. V gave up 6 bases and J gave up 6 bases; unmatched junction bases: 5. CDR3 in amino acids: CASSQDRGSNSPLHF. CDR3 nucleotides: TGTGCCAGCAGCCAGGACAGGGGGAGTAATTCACCCCTCCACTTT.

The gene calls are TRBV10-3 and TRBJ2-1, with 12 nucleotides matching TRBD2. The germline CDR1 and CDR2 sequences are ENHRY and SYGVKD. The junction had 15 bases not matched to a gene; V was cut back by 9 bases and J by 6 bases. The CDR3 length is 17 residues. CDR3 DNA sequence: TGTGCCATTTCGGGGGCTAGCGGGAGGGTTAATATCAATGAGCAGTTCTTC. Residues: CAISGASGRVNINEQFF.

V gene TRBV4-3 combines with J gene TRBJ2-2; weak D call: TRBD1 (5 bases). The CDR3 is made up of 16 amino acids. CDR1 LGHNA and CDR2 YSLEER come from the germline V gene. V lost 0 bases, J lost 5 bases, and 13 bases lay in between. CDR3 bases: TGCGCCAGCAGCCAAGAAAAAGGGGCGTTTACCGGGGAGCTGTTTTTT. Residues: CASSQEKGAFTGELFF.

The V gene is TRBV7-3, the J gene TRBJ2-2; 12 nucleotides agree with TRBD2. The CDR3 consists of 18 residues. From germline, CDR1 is SGHTA and CDR2 FQGTGA. Trimming at V came to 3 bases and at J to 3 bases, leaving 8 bases not matched to a gene. CDR3 sequence: CASSFSTSGGEDTGELFF. CDR3 coding DNA: TGTGCCAGCAGCTTTTCGACTAGCGGGGGCGAAGACACCGGGGAGCTGTTTTTT. The whole variable domain, filled in from reference TRBV7-3 and TRBJ2-2, reads GAGVSQTPSNKVTEKGKYVELRCDPISGHTALYWYRQSLGQGPEFLIYFQGTGAADDSGLPNDRFFAVRPEGSVSTLKIQRTERGDSAVYLCASSFSTSGGEDTGELFFGEGSRLTVL.

This clone has just one count. The gene calls are TRBV28 and TRBJ2-7; 10 bases agree with TRBD1. CDR1 and CDR2 (germline): MDHEN, SYDVKM. The trim removed 6 bases at V and 5 bases at J, leaving 7 bases unmatched. The CDR3 has 14 residues. The CDR3 DNA follows: TGTGCCAGCAGGCCGGGGACAGGGGTTCACGAGCAGTACTTC. It yields the protein CASRPGTGVHEQYF.

V gene TRBV7-8 combines with J gene TRBJ2-7; 7 bases are a match to TRBD1. Germline trimming cut 5 bases from V and 2 bases from J; bases unmatched to any gene: 9. The CDR3 is 15 residues long. Germline lookup yields CDR1 SGHVS and CDR2 FQNEAQ. In DNA, the CDR3 is TGTGCCAGCAGCCAAGACAGGGTTGGCACCTACGAGCAGTACTTC. Residues: CASSQDRVGTYEQYF.

This chain's CDR3 is CASSLAPGTGWSYGYTF. CDR3 coding DNA: TGTGCCAGCAGCTTAGCCCCCGGGACAGGGTGGTCCTATGGCTACACCTTC. The rearrangement links TRBV7-9 to TRBJ1-2; TRBD1 matches at 9 bases. This CDR3 has 17 residues. CDR1 is SEHNR, CDR2 FQNEAQ, per germline (reference sequence). Losses at the gene ends were 0 bases for V and 4 bases for J; bases not matched to a gene: 9.

The chain joins TRBV2 to TRBJ2-7; D is perhaps TRBD1 (6 bases). Germline loops: CDR1 SNHLY, CDR2 FYNNEI. This CDR3 region has 15 residues. V lost 0 bases and J lost 3, with 12 bases in between. DNA for the CDR3: TGTGCCAGCAGTGAAGCGGGGCAGGGGTTCTACGAGCAGTACTTC. It is translated as CASSEAGQGFYEQYF.

The V call is TRBV18, the J call TRBJ2-3; 9 bases fit TRBD1. The CDR3 totals 15 residues. The junction had 5 bases not matched to a gene; V was cut back by 3 bases and J by 4 bases. Germline V gives CDR1 KGHSH, CDR2 LQKENI. CDR3 DNA sequence: TGTGCCAGCTCACCCCAAACAGGGGGCGCAGATACGCAGTATTTT. Its protein is CASSPQTGGADTQYF. Combining the CDR3 with reference TRBV18 and TRBJ2-3 gives the whole variable domain NAGVMQNPRHLVRRRGQEARLRCSPMKGHSHVYWYRQLPEEGLKFMVYLQKENIIDESGMPKERFSAEFPKEGPSILRIQQVVRGDSAAYFCASSPQTGGADTQYFGPGTRLTVL.

The chain links TRBV3-1 (or the pseudogene TRBV3-2) to TRBJ2-1; 8 nucleotides agree with TRBD2. This CDR3 region has 15 residues. V trimming: 4 bases; J trimming: 4 bases; junction bases outside the gene matches: 6. Germline V gene lookup returns CDR1 LGHDT and CDR2 YNNKEL (reference sequence). The DNA for the CDR3 is TGTGCCAGCAGCCTTACTAGCGGCTTATACAATGAGCAGTTCTTC. Translating gives CASSLTSGLYNEQFF.